Each of the 27 T cell receptor beta chains below was sequenced from the same sample in a study of chemoradiotherapy in HPV16-positive cancers. Only in-frame clones appear in the TCRdb table, and some are missing; sequencing was by immunoSEQ multiplex PCR. This repertoire shows about 14,000 clones, roughly 93% found once; its top ten account for about 2.5%. The sample consisted of blood, taken from a patient who underwent chemoradiotherapy. The receptors were sampled from a human donor with HPV-associated anogenital cancer.

The chain recombines TRBV18 with TRBJ1-4; D is unresolved. CDR1 is KGHSH and CDR2 is LQKENI in the germline V gene. There are 14 residues in the CDR3. V was shortened by 3 bases and J by 4 bases, with 9 bases between the two germline ends. CDR3 sequence (DNA): TGTGCCAGCTCACCCGGTAGTAGTAATGAAAAACTGTTTTTT. Protein: CASSPGSSNEKLFF.

J is TRBJ2-5 and V is TRBV6-1; 10 bases map to TRBD2. The CDR3 sequence is 15 residues long. Germline loops: CDR1 MNHNS, CDR2 SASEGT. The ends lost 2 bases at V and 4 bases at J; junction bases unmatched: 4. This CDR3 is CASSERSGGAETQYF. The CDR3 DNA reads TGTGCCAGCAGTGAAAGGAGCGGGGGGGCAGAGACCCAGTACTTC.

This chain links TRBV29-1 with TRBJ2-2; 7 bases are shared with TRBD1. From germline, CDR1 is SQVTM and CDR2 ANQGSEA. This CDR3 comprises 15 residues. V was pared by 3 bases and J by 4 bases, with 8 bases of the junction left unmatched. This CDR3 is CSVDRGRGITGELFF. The CDR3 nucleotides are TGCAGCGTTGATAGAGGCAGGGGGATCACCGGGGAGCTGTTTTTT.

The chain carries TRBV30 and TRBJ2-7, with D perhaps TRBD1 (6 bases). CDR1 and CDR2 (germline): GTSNPN, SVGIG (reference sequence). Deletions cut 1 base from V and 3 bases from J, with 16 bases between. The CDR3 has 15 residues. The DNA of the CDR3 is TGTGCCTGGAGTGCGCCGGACAGAAGACGCTACGAGCAGTACTTC. It yields the protein CAWSAPDRRRYEQYF.

The chain couples TRBV7-2 to TRBJ2-2; no definite D call. Germline-derived CDR1 and CDR2 are SGHTA and FQGNSA. Trimming took off 5 bases at V and 6 bases at J, with 19 bases between the two ends. This CDR3 spans 16 amino acids. The CDR3 sequence is CASSLELPGRSGELFF. The DNA for the CDR3 is TGTGCCAGCAGCCTAGAGTTACCCGGTAGGTCCGGGGAGCTGTTTTTT.

The V and J genes are TRBV27 and TRBJ1-1; 9 nucleotides agree with TRBD1. The V gene's germline CDR1 is MNHEY and CDR2 SMNVEV (reference sequence). The CDR3 has 15 residues. V shed 2 bases and J 4 bases; nucleotides not matched to a gene: 5. CDR3 in amino acids: CASSLLGTGLTEAFF. Here the CDR3 DNA reads TGTGCCAGCAGTTTACTTGGGACAGGGCTCACTGAAGCTTTCTTT.

The rearrangement joins TRBV5-6 to TRBJ2-5, with D possibly TRBD1 on 6 matching bases. The CDR3 totals 14 residues. Germline CDR1 reads SGHDT; CDR2 reads YYEEEE. The V end was cut by 4 bases, the J end by 2 bases, with 12 bases between. CDR3 nucleotides: TGTGCCAGCAGCCCCGGGACATCACAAGAGACCCAGTACTTC. It specifies CASSPGTSQETQYF.

On this clone: The same CDR3 arises from other DNA sequences in this sample as well. The rearrangement uses TRBV16 and TRBJ2-3; D is ambiguous. Trimming left V 0 bases short and J 2 bases short, with 0 bases between. The germline V gene encodes CDR1 KGHSY and CDR2 FQNENV. CDR3 length: 12 amino acids. CDR3 sequence reads: CASSQSTDTQYF. The DNA of the CDR3 is TGTGCCAGCAGCCAATCCACAGATACGCAGTATTTT.

The chain recombines TRBV19 with TRBJ2-2; D gene uncertain. The CDR3 sequence is 12 residues long. Between the trimmed V and J ends, which lost 1 base and 9 bases, there was a span of 6 bases. Germline V gives CDR1 LNHDA, CDR2 SQIVND (reference sequence). The CDR3 reads CASSIGPRELFF. Here the CDR3 DNA reads TGTGCCAGTAGTATAGGCCCTAGGGAGCTGTTTTTT.

The rearrangement links TRBV25-1 to TRBJ2-3, with TRBD2 matching over 9 bases. Per germline, CDR1 MGHDK and CDR2 SYGVNS. V lost 3 bases, J lost 5 bases, and 6 bases stayed unmatched. This CDR3 region has 15 residues. DNA of the CDR3: TGTGCCAGCAGTGATCTAGCGGGGAAGGGAGATACGCAGTATTTT. Translation: CASSDLAGKGDTQYF.

The table lists this clone with a count of one. The chain links TRBV6-5 to TRBJ1-1; D is unresolved. The germline V and J ends were trimmed by 5 bases and 3 bases, with 16 bases remaining between them. CDR3 length: 15 residues. The germline CDR1 and CDR2 sequences are MNHEY and SVGAGI. CDR3 in amino acids: CASSRAAPSDTEAFF. The CDR3 nucleotides read TGTGCCAGCAGTCGGGCCGCCCCAAGCGACACTGAAGCTTTCTTT.

With respect to this clone: In the same sample, other DNA sequences code for this CDR3. The rearrangement links TRBV5-1 to TRBJ1-2; TRBD1 is a possible D gene (6 bases). Germline-derived CDR1 and CDR2 are SGHRS and YFSETQ. V lost 0 bases to trimming and J lost 6 bases, with 12 bases between them. The CDR3 spans 14 residues. As DNA, the CDR3 is TGCGCCAGCAGCTTGGAAGGACAGCCCAATGGCTACACCTTC. It specifies CASSLEGQPNGYTF.

This clone came up once. This rearrangement joins TRBV25-1 to TRBJ1-4; perhaps TRBD1 as D (5 bases). The CDR3 is 15 residues long. Germline V gene sequence: CDR1 MGHDK, CDR2 SYGVNS. Trimming cost V 1 base and J 7 bases, with 13 bases left between them. This CDR3 is CASSELRDRGEKLFF. CDR3 nucleotides: TGTGCCAGCAGTGAATTGAGAGACAGAGGTGAAAAACTGTTTTTT.

The chain links TRBV5-6 to TRBJ2-7; 11 bases line up with TRBD2. CDR3 length: 14 amino acids. With 3 bases clipped from V and 3 bases from J, the junction kept 2 bases outside the gene matches. Germline CDR1 is SGHDT and CDR2 is YYEEEE. The CDR3, as DNA: TGTGCCAGCAGCTATACTAGCGGGGGCTACGAGCAGTACTTC. This translates into CASSYTSGGYEQYF.

This rearrangement joins TRBV6-1 to TRBJ1-2; the D gene is possibly TRBD1 (6 bases). Germline V gene lookup returns CDR1 MNHNS and CDR2 SASEGT. Trimming removed 3 bases at V and 6 bases at J, with 20 bases between. CDR3 length: 16 amino acids. As DNA, the CDR3 is TGTGCCAGCAGTGACGGGATGGACAGCCCTGGCGATGGCTACACCTTC. The encoded protein is CASSDGMDSPGDGYTF.

This clone was observed a handful of times. The chain couples TRBV11-3 to TRBJ2-7, with unresolved D. CDR1 and CDR2 (germline): SGHNT, YENEEA. CDR3 size: 12 residues. Trimming took off 4 bases at V and 5 bases at J, with 9 bases between the two ends. CDR3 coding DNA: TGTGCCAGCAGCTCCCAAGGTCACGAGCAGTACTTC. Translated: CASSSQGHEQYF. The full variable domain, its missing parts supplied by reference TRBV11-3 and TRBJ2-7, is EAGVVQSPRYKIIEKKQPVAFWCNPISGHNTLYWYLQNLGQGPELLIRYENEEAVDDSQLPKDRFSAERLKGVDSTLKIQPAELGDSAVYLCASSSQGHEQYFGPGTRLTVT.

Written as DNA, the CDR3 is TGTGCAAGTCGCCAAAGTCGCAGGAACACCGGGGAGCTGTTTTTT. Translating gives CASRQSRRNTGELFF. The chain is built from TRBV12-2 and TRBJ2-2; the table's D call of TRBD1 was not tested on the DNA. TRBV12-2 is classified as a pseudogene. CDR3 length: 15 residues.

This chain joins TRBV18 and TRBJ1-4; maybe TRBD1 (5 bases). CDR3 length: 16 amino acids. The germline V and J ends were trimmed by 4 bases and 4 bases, with 16 bases remaining between them. The germline CDR1 and CDR2 sequences are KGHSH and LQKENI. The CDR3 DNA reads as TGTGCCAGCTCACAGCATCCAGCAGGGAGTAATGAAAAACTGTTTTTT. This codes for CASSQHPAGSNEKLFF.

The J gene is TRBJ1-4, the V gene TRBV23-1; weak D call: TRBD1 (5 bases). TRBV23-1 falls under the ORF class, with uncertain function. The CDR3 contains 16 residues. Trimming took off 2 bases at V and 8 bases at J, with 18 bases between the two ends. Here the CDR3 reads CASSQPGTKEREKLFF. In DNA, the CDR3 is TGCGCCAGCAGTCAACCCGGGACTAAAGAGAGGGAAAAACTGTTTTTT.

A single count supports this clone. Written as DNA, the CDR3 is TGTGCCAGCAGCGTATCTAGCGGGGGGACAGATACGCAGTATTTT. Translating it yields CASSVSSGGTDTQYF. The chain couples TRBV5-4 to TRBJ2-3, with 11 bases that match TRBD2. This CDR3 comprises 15 residues. Germline-derived CDR1 and CDR2 are SGHNT and YYREEE (reference sequence). V shed 4 bases and J 3 bases; nucleotides not matched to a gene: 4.

This clone was counted only a few times. CDR3 residues: CASSPLGAAYEQYF. CDR3 DNA sequence: TGTGCCAGCAGTCCACTCGGGGCAGCCTACGAGCAGTACTTC. This sequence joins TRBV6-5 and TRBJ2-7; D is possibly TRBD1 or TRBD2 (5 bases each). The germline CDR1 and CDR2 sequences are MNHEY and SVGAGI. The V and J ends lost 5 bases and 2 bases respectively, with 13 bases between them. The CDR3 sequence is 14 residues long.

The chain recombines TRBV2 with TRBJ1-1; D is unclear. Trimming took off 8 bases at V and 4 bases at J, with 17 bases between the two ends. This CDR3 is built from 14 residues. Germline CDR1 SNHLY, CDR2 FYNNEI. DNA of the CDR3: TGTGCCAGCCACTCGACCGGTATGGCCACTGAAGCTTTCTTT. It encodes CASHSTGMATEAFF.

This clone was recorded once. The chain joins TRBV7-9 to TRBJ2-1; the match to TRBD2 covers 12 bases. This CDR3 comprises 15 residues. Germline lookup yields CDR1 SEHNR and CDR2 FQNEAQ (reference sequence). V lost 2 bases to trimming and J lost 7 bases; unmatched junction nucleotides: 3. CDR3 bases: TGTGCCAGCAGCTTACCTAGCGGGGGGGCGAATGAGCAGTTCTTC. Translated, it gives CASSLPSGGANEQFF.

V is TRBV20-1 and J is TRBJ1-2; no firm D call. CDR3 length equals 9 residues. V was shortened by 2 bases and J by 8 bases, with 3 bases between the two germline ends. Germline CDR1 and CDR2: DFQATT and SNEGSKA (reference sequence). CDR3 loop: CSARNGYTF. CDR3 coding DNA: TGCAGTGCTAGAAACGGCTACACCTTC.

The DNA for the CDR3 is TGTGCCAGCAGCTTAGTCGAGGACTATGGCTACACCTTC. Translated: CASSLVEDYGYTF. The gene calls are TRBV11-2 and TRBJ1-2; D is uncertain. The germline V gene has CDR1 SGHAT and CDR2 FQNNGV. V dropped 1 base and J dropped 3 bases, with 6 bases sitting between them. This CDR3 spans 13 amino acids.

The chain employs TRBV5-1 and TRBJ2-2; 7 positions match TRBD1. V was pared by 2 bases and J by 6 bases, with 7 bases of the junction left unmatched. CDR3 length: 15 residues. Germline lookup yields CDR1 SGHRS and CDR2 YFSETQ. The CDR3 sequence is CASSLEDRVAGELFF. CDR3 DNA sequence: TGCGCCAGCAGCTTAGAAGACAGGGTGGCCGGGGAGCTGTTTTTT. Based on the CDR3 plus reference TRBV5-1 and TRBJ2-2, the full variable domain is KAGVTQTPRYLIKTRGQQVTLSCSPISGHRSVSWYQQTPGQGLQFLFEYFSETQRNKGNFPGRFSGRQFSNSRSEMNVSTLELGDSALYLCASSLEDRVAGELFFGEGSRLTVL.

The chain carries TRBV7-3 and TRBJ2-1, with D unresolved. V gave up 3 bases and J gave up 7 bases, with 10 bases separating them. The length of the CDR3 is 13 residues. Germline CDR1 is SGHTA and CDR2 is FQGTGA. In DNA form, the CDR3 reads TGTGCCAGCAGCTTTATGGCGACTAATGAGCAGTTCTTC. Its translation is CASSFMATNEQFF.